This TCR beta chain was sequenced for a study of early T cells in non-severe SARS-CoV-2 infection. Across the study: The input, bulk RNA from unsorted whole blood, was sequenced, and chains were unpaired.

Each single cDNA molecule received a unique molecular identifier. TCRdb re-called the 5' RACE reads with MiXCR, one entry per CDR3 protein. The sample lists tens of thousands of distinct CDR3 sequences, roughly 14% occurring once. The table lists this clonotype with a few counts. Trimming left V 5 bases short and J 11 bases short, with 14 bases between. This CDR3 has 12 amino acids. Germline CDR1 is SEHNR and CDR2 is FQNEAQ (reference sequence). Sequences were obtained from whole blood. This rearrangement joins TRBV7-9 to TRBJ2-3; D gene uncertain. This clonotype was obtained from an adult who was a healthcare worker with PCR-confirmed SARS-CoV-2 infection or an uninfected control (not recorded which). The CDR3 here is CASSPTWLGQYF. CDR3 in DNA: TGTGCCAGCAGCCCAACCTGGCTCGGGCAGTATTTT.